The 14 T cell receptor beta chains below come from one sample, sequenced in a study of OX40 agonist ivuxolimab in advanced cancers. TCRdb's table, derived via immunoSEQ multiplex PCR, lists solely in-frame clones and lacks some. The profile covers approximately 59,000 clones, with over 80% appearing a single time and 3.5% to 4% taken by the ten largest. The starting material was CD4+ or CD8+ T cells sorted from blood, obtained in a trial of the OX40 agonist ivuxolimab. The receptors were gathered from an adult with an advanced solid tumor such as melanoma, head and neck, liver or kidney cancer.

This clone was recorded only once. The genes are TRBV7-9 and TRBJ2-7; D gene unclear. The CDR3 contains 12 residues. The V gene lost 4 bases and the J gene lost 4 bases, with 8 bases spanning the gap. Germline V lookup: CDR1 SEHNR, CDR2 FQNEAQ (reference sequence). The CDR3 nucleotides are TGTGCCAGCAGCTCGCCTTTTTACGAGCAGTACTTC. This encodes CASSSPFYEQYF.

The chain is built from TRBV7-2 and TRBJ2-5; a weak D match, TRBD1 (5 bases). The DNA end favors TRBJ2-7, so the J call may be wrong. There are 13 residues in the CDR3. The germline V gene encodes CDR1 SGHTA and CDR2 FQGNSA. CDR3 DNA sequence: TGTGCCAGCAGCTTAGCCCAGGGTTACGAGCAGTACTTC. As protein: CASSLAQGYEQYF.

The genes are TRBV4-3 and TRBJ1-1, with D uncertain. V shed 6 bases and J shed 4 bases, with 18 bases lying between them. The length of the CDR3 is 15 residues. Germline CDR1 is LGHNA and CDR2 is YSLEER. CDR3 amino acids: CASSPRLTPGTEAFF. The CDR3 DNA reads TGCGCCAGCAGTCCCCGACTCACCCCTGGCACTGAAGCTTTCTTT.

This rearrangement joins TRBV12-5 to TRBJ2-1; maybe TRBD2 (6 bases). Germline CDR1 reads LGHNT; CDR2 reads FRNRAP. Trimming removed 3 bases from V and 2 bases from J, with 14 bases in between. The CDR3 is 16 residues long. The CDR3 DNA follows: TGTGCTAGTGGTTTTACCAGCGGGTCAGCCTACAATGAGCAGTTCTTC. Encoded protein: CASGFTSGSAYNEQFF.

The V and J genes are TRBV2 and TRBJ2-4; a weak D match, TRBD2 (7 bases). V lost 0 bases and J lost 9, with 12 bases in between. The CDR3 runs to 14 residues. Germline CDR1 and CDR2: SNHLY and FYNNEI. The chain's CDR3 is CASSEAGEGGIQYF. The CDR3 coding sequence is TGTGCCAGCAGTGAAGCCGGGGAGGGGGGCATTCAGTACTTC.

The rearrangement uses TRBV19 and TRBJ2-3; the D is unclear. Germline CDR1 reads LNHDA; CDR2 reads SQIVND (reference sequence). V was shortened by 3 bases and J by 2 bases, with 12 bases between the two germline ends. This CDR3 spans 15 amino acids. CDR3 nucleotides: TGTGCCAGTAGTATGGCGGACCCTATCACAGATACGCAGTATTTT. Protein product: CASSMADPITDTQYF.

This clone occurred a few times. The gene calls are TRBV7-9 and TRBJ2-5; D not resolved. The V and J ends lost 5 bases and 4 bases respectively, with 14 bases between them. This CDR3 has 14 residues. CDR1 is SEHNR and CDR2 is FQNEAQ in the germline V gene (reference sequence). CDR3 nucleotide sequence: TGTGCCAGCAGCCATAGCCAGGCTACAGAGACCCAGTACTTC. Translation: CASSHSQATETQYF.

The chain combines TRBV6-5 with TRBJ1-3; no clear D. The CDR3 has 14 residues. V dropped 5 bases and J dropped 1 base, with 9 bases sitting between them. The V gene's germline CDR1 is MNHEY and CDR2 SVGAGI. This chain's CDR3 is CASSPDTSGNTIYF. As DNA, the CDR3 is TGTGCCAGCAGTCCCGACACATCTGGAAACACCATATATTTT.

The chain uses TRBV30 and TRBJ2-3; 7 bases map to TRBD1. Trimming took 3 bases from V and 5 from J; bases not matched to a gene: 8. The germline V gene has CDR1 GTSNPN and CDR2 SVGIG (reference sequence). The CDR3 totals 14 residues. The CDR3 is CAWRVGRGKDTQYF. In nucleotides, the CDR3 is TGTGCCTGGAGAGTTGGCAGGGGGAAAGATACGCAGTATTTT.

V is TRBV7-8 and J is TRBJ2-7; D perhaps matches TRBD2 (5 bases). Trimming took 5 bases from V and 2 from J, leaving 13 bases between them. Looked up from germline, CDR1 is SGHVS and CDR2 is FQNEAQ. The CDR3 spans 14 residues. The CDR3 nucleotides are TGTGCCAGCAGCATCACTAGAGCGACCTACGAGCAGTACTTC. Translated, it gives CASSITRATYEQYF. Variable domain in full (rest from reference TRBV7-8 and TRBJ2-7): GAGVSQSPRYKVAKRGQDVALRCDPISGHVSLFWYQQALGQGPEFLTYFQNEAQLDKSGLPSDRFFAERPEGSVSTLKIQRTQQEDSAVYLCASSITRATYEQYFGPGTRLTVT.

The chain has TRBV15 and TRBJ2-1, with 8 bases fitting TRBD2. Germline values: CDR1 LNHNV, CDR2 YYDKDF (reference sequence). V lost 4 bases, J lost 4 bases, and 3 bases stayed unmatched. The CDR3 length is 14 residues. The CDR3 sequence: CATSKRELYNEQFF. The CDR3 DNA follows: TGTGCCACCAGCAAGCGGGAGCTATACAATGAGCAGTTCTTC.

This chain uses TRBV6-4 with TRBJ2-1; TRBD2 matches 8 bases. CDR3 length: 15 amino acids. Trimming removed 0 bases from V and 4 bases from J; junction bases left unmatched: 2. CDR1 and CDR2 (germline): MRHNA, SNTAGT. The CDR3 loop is CASSDSASGYNEQFF. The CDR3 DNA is TGTGCCAGCAGTGACTCGGCTAGCGGGTACAATGAGCAGTTCTTC.

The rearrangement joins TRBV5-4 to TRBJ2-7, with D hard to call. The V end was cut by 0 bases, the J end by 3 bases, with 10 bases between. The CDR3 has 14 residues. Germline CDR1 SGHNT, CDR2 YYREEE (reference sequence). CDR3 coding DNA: TGTGCCAGCAGCTTGGGGGGATCAATCTACGAGCAGTACTTC. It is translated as CASSLGGSIYEQYF.

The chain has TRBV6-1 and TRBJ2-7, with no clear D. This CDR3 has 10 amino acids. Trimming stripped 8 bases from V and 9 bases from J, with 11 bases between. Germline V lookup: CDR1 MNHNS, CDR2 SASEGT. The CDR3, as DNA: TGTGCCAGCCGATACTTAGTGCAGTACTTC. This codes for CASRYLVQYF.